The next 31 T cell receptor beta chains were all read from a single sample in a study of shared T cell receptors in the human thymus. Measured with immunoSEQ multiplex PCR; TCRdb has only the in-frame clones, and not every one. The table shows 540,000 or so clones, with approximately 78% occurring only once. These sequences were also reported in another study, on human thymus T cells.

The sequencing input was thymocytes. The receptor set was obtained from a boy under two years old with a congenital heart defect.

CDR3: CASSPRVGGTSGSLEQYF. The CDR3 nucleotides are TGTGCCAGCAGCCCTCGAGTCGGGGGAACTAGCGGGAGTCTGGAGCAGTACTTC. The chain has TRBV7-4 and TRBJ2-7; 11 positions agree with TRBD2. Trimming removed 5 bases from V and 7 bases from J; junction bases left unmatched: 19. CDR3 length equals 18 residues. CDR1 is SGHVT, CDR2 SQSDAQ, per germline.

The chain links TRBV4-3 to TRBJ2-2; 8 positions match TRBD1. V lost 4 bases to trimming and J lost 7 bases; unmatched junction nucleotides: 5. The CDR3 runs 14 residues. From germline, CDR1 is LGHNA and CDR2 YSLEER. The CDR3 DNA follows: TGCGCCAGCAGCCGGACACAGGGGGTCGGGGAGCTGTTTTTT. It codes for CASSRTQGVGELFF.

J is TRBJ2-7 and V is TRBV19; 9 nucleotides match TRBD2. Germline trimming cut 1 base from V and 1 base from J; bases unmatched to any gene: 2. CDR1 is LNHDA, CDR2 SQIVND, per germline (reference sequence). This CDR3 region has 15 residues. In DNA form, the CDR3 reads TGTGCCAGTAGTATAGGGACTAGCGTATCCTACGAGCAGTACTTC. It yields the protein CASSIGTSVSYEQYF.

The chain is built from TRBV30 and TRBJ1-1, with D possibly being TRBD1 (5 bases). The CDR3 runs to 13 residues. Germline-derived CDR1 and CDR2 are GTSNPN and SVGIG (reference sequence). Between the trimmed V and J ends, which lost 5 bases and 1 base, there was a span of 11 bases. DNA of the CDR3: TGTGCCTGGGCCCCGACAGCGAACACTGAAGCTTTCTTT. Protein product: CAWAPTANTEAFF. Combining the CDR3 with reference TRBV30 and TRBJ1-1 gives the whole variable domain SQTIHQWPATLVQPVGSPLSLECTVEGTSNPNLYWYRQAAGRGLQLLFYSVGIGQISSEVPQNLSASRPQDRQFILSSKKLLLSDSGFYLCAWAPTANTEAFFGQGTRLTVV.

The V gene is TRBV4-2, the J gene TRBJ1-3; the D gene is possibly TRBD1 (5 bases). This CDR3 spans 19 amino acids. Trimming removed 1 base at V and 0 bases at J, with 19 bases between. Germline V CDR1 and CDR2: LGHNA, YNFKEQ. CDR3 region: CASSQVGPQGGLSGNTIYF. In DNA, the CDR3 is TGTGCCAGCAGCCAAGTCGGTCCGCAGGGAGGCCTCTCTGGAAACACCATATATTTT.

The chain links TRBV29-1 to TRBJ1-6; 9 bases are a match to TRBD1. Per the germline V gene, CDR1 is SQVTM and CDR2 is ANQGSEA. Germline trimming cut 7 bases from V and 1 base from J; bases unmatched to any gene: 5. The length of the CDR3 is 15 residues. Written as DNA, the CDR3 is TGCAGCGCCAGGACAGGGGATTCCTATAATTCACCCCTCCACTTT. This codes for CSARTGDSYNSPLHF.

The J gene is TRBJ2-7, the V gene TRBV14; D is perhaps TRBD1 (5 bases). The germline V and J ends were trimmed by 1 base and 6 bases, with 19 bases remaining between them. Per the germline V gene, CDR1 is SGHDN and CDR2 is FVKESK. The CDR3 loop spans 16 amino acids. The chain's CDR3 is CASSQGEVGDRVEQYF. The CDR3, as DNA: TGTGCCAGCAGCCAAGGAGAGGTAGGGGATCGGGTCGAGCAGTACTTC.

The chain has TRBV5-1 and TRBJ2-7; a weak D match, TRBD1 (5 bases). V was clipped by 2 bases and J by 2 bases, with 11 bases between them. The CDR3 loop spans 14 amino acids. CDR1 SGHRS and CDR2 YFSETQ come from the germline V gene. Here the CDR3 reads CASSFGAGTYEQYF. In nucleotides, the CDR3 is TGCGCCAGCAGCTTCGGCGCAGGGACCTACGAGCAGTACTTC.

The chain employs TRBV30 and TRBJ2-3, with a possible D match to TRBD1 (6 bases). The ends were cut back, 4 bases at V and 0 bases at J, with 14 bases in the middle. The CDR3 length is 15 residues. The germline V gene encodes CDR1 GTSNPN and CDR2 SVGIG (reference sequence). For the CDR3, the DNA is TGTGCCTGGACCCAGTACAGGGAGAGCACAGATACGCAGTATTTT. It codes for CAWTQYRESTDTQYF. The variable domain in full, completed from reference TRBV30 and TRBJ2-3, reads SQTIHQWPATLVQPVGSPLSLECTVEGTSNPNLYWYRQAAGRGLQLLFYSVGIGQISSEVPQNLSASRPQDRQFILSSKKLLLSDSGFYLCAWTQYRESTDTQYFGPGTRLTVL.

The chain carries TRBV28 and TRBJ2-3, with TRBD1 matching 7 bases. The J segment lost 6 bases and the V segment lost 6 bases, leaving 9 bases of the junction unmatched. The V gene's germline CDR1 is MDHEN and CDR2 SYDVKM. This CDR3 has 14 residues. The CDR3, as DNA: TGTGCCAGCAGCCCGACAGGGCGAGGGGATACGCAGTATTTT. Translating it yields CASSPTGRGDTQYF.

This chain links TRBV11-2 with TRBJ2-7; no clear D. Germline-derived CDR1 and CDR2 are SGHAT and FQNNGV. Trimming took off 4 bases at V and 3 bases at J, with 13 bases between the two ends. The CDR3 contains 14 residues. The CDR3 loop is CASSSNYRGYEQYF. The CDR3 DNA reads as TGTGCCAGCAGCTCCAACTATAGAGGCTACGAGCAGTACTTC.

CDR3 bases: TGTGCCACCAGCAGAGAGTCTTCCCTAGCGGGAAGGAGTGAGCAGTTCTTC. It translates to CATSRESSLAGRSEQFF. The chain recombines TRBV15 with TRBJ2-1; 9 bases match TRBD2. The CDR3 has 17 amino acids. V lost 0 bases to trimming and J lost 9 bases; unmatched junction nucleotides: 12. Germline V gene data show CDR1 as LNHNV and CDR2 as YYDKDF (reference sequence). The full variable domain, in which reference TRBV15 and TRBJ2-1 provide the parts outside the CDR3, is DAMVIQNPRYQVTQFGKPVTLSCSQTLNHNVMYWYQQKSSQAPKLLFHYYDKDFNNEADTPDNFQSRRPNTSFCFLDIRSPGLGDTAMYLCATSRESSLAGRSEQFFGPGTRLTVL.

This chain links TRBV4-3 with TRBJ2-7, with 8 nucleotides matching TRBD2. The length of the CDR3 is 16 residues. Germline CDR1 and CDR2: LGHNA and YSLEER. Losses at the gene ends were 0 bases for V and 4 bases for J; bases not matched to a gene: 8. The CDR3 DNA sequence: TGCGCCAGCAGCCAAGACCCCGGGAGGGGCTGTTACGAGCAGTACTTC. It codes for CASSQDPGRGCYEQYF.

The V call is TRBV14, the J call TRBJ2-7; TRBD2 matches 11 bases. Germline assignment: CDR1 SGHDN and CDR2 FVKESK. This CDR3 comprises 17 residues. V gave up 1 base and J gave up 3 bases; unmatched junction bases: 8. Here the CDR3 DNA reads TGTGCCAGCAGCCAAGGGTGGCTAGCGGGGGGATACTACGAGCAGTACTTC. It specifies CASSQGWLAGGYYEQYF.

The V gene is TRBV6-4, the J gene TRBJ2-7; 11 bases map to TRBD2. CDR1 MRHNA and CDR2 SNTAGT come from the germline V gene. This CDR3 is 19 amino acids long. J lost 5 bases, V lost 6 bases, and 21 bases had no gene match. The CDR3 region is CASRPFRGTGTSGHNEQYF. The CDR3 DNA sequence: TGTGCCAGCAGGCCCTTCAGGGGGACCGGGACTAGCGGTCATAACGAGCAGTACTTC.

The genes are TRBV15 and TRBJ2-7, with 7 bases matching TRBD2. V was pared by 5 bases and J by 5 bases, with 12 bases of the junction left unmatched. The CDR3 is 15 residues long. Per the germline V gene, CDR1 is LNHNV and CDR2 is YYDKDF (reference sequence). CDR3 nucleotide sequence: TGTGCCACCAGCCAACCCAGGGCAGGGAGGGACGAGCAGTACTTC. Amino acid sequence: CATSQPRAGRDEQYF.

The rearrangement links TRBV27 to TRBJ2-5; 9 bases are a match to TRBD2. V was clipped by 3 bases and J by 5 bases; unmatched bases: 4. Germline V gene data show CDR1 as MNHEY and CDR2 as SMNVEV (reference sequence). The CDR3 extends over 14 amino acids. The CDR3 is CASSFFAGGETQYF. The DNA for the CDR3 is TGTGCCAGCAGTTTTTTTGCGGGAGGGGAGACCCAGTACTTC.

V and J are TRBV28 and TRBJ2-1, with a possible D match to TRBD2 (5 bases). This CDR3 region has 17 residues. CDR1 is MDHEN, CDR2 SYDVKM, per germline. Trimming pared 8 bases from V and 5 bases from J, leaving 25 bases between. In nucleotides, the CDR3 is TGTGCCAGCGGTCCAAAACCCAGGACTGGTTTTAACAATGAGCAGTTCTTC. It encodes CASGPKPRTGFNNEQFF.

J is TRBJ2-7 and V is TRBV11-2; unclear D gene. V dropped 5 bases and J dropped 3 bases, with 17 bases sitting between them. The CDR3 is 15 amino acids. Germline V gene sequence: CDR1 SGHAT, CDR2 FQNNGV. The CDR3 bases are TGTGCCAGCAGCCAAAGGCCGCTAGTTATCTACGAGCAGTACTTC. This codes for CASSQRPLVIYEQYF.

The chain links TRBV5-1 to TRBJ1-4, with D uncertain. The CDR3 has 19 amino acids. V was cut by 0 bases and J by 0 bases, with 18 bases left in between. Germline lookup yields CDR1 SGHRS and CDR2 YFSETQ. In DNA, the CDR3 is TGCGCCAGCAGCTTGGGGCCTATTGACCACGGGTCAACTAATGAAAAACTGTTTTTT. Protein product: CASSLGPIDHGSTNEKLFF.

This sequence joins TRBV2 and TRBJ1-1, with 8 bases that match TRBD1. Unmatched junction bases numbered 3, after V lost 7 bases and J lost 2 bases. CDR1 is SNHLY, CDR2 FYNNEI, per germline. The CDR3 runs 13 residues. CDR3 loop: CASIGQGNTEAFF. CDR3 bases: TGTGCCAGCATTGGACAGGGTAACACTGAAGCTTTCTTT.

The V call is TRBV4-2, the J call TRBJ2-7; D perhaps matches TRBD1 (5 bases). The ends were cut back, 5 bases at V and 0 bases at J, with 23 bases in the middle. Germline CDR1 LGHNA, CDR2 YNFKEQ. The CDR3 has 18 amino acids. DNA of the CDR3: TGTGCCAGCAGCAAACAATTCCTACAGGTCCCCTTCTCCTACGAGCAGTACTTC. This encodes CASSKQFLQVPFSYEQYF.

The chain recombines TRBV6-1 with TRBJ1-2; D is uncertain. V lost 2 bases, J lost 0 bases, and 13 bases lay in between. Germline assignment: CDR1 MNHNS and CDR2 SASEGT. The CDR3 covers 16 residues. CDR3 in amino acids: CASSEYHSRANYGYTF. CDR3 DNA: TGTGCCAGCAGTGAATACCACTCTAGAGCTAACTATGGCTACACCTTC.

This clone was detected once. The V and J genes are TRBV28 and TRBJ2-2; a weak D match, TRBD1 (6 bases). Trimming left V 6 bases short and J 6 bases short, with 11 bases between. The CDR3 extends over 13 amino acids. The germline CDR1 and CDR2 sequences are MDHEN and SYDVKM. CDR3 sequence (DNA): TGTGCCAGCAGCCCGGGACAACCCGGGGAGCTGTTTTTT. Amino acid sequence: CASSPGQPGELFF.

This chain links TRBV10-1 with TRBJ2-7; 11 nucleotides line up with TRBD2. CDR1 WNHNN and CDR2 SYGVQD come from the germline V gene (reference sequence). V lost 0 bases and J lost 9; bases outside the gene matches: 4. The CDR3 contains 14 residues. The CDR3 reads CASSESSGTSGQYF. In nucleotides, the CDR3 is TGCGCCAGCAGTGAGTCGAGCGGGACTAGCGGGCAGTACTTC.

The V call is TRBV13, the J call TRBJ2-7, with D tentatively TRBD2 (5 bases). Germline CDR1 PRHDT, CDR2 FYEKMQ (reference sequence). V was pared by 6 bases and J by 2 bases, with 11 bases between. This CDR3 is 13 amino acids long. CDR3 loop: CASRGRGTYEQYF. CDR3 nucleotides: TGTGCCAGCAGAGGGAGAGGGACCTACGAGCAGTACTTC. Variable domain in full (rest from reference TRBV13 and TRBJ2-7): AAGVIQSPRHLIKEKRETATLKCYPIPRHDTVYWYQQGPGQDPQFLISFYEKMQSDKGSIPDRFSAQQFSDYHSELNMSSLELGDSALYFCASRGRGTYEQYFGPGTRLTVT.

This clone was counted a single time. The chain is built from TRBV9 and TRBJ1-2; 7 bases agree with TRBD1. CDR1 SGDLS and CDR2 YYNGEE come from the germline V gene. The CDR3 consists of 17 residues. The V and J ends lost 3 bases and 0 bases, in that order; junction bases with no gene match: 11. CDR3 bases: TGTGCCAGCAGCGCGCGGGACAGCAGCCTAACTAACTATGGCTACACCTTC. Protein sequence: CASSARDSSLTNYGYTF.

This clone was seen once. The chain joins TRBV11-3 to TRBJ2-7; 9 nucleotides align to TRBD2. Germline V lookup: CDR1 SGHNT, CDR2 YENEEA. The CDR3 spans 16 residues. V dropped 0 bases and J dropped 5; count of bases not matched to a gene: 8. As DNA, the CDR3 is TGTGCCAGCAGCTTAGACTTAGCGGGAGTAGGCGACGAGCAGTACTTC. The encoded protein is CASSLDLAGVGDEQYF.

The rearrangement joins TRBV9 to TRBJ2-3; no reliable D call. The CDR3 is made up of 12 amino acids. Looked up from germline, CDR1 is SGDLS and CDR2 is YYNGEE. Trimming took 2 bases from V and 3 from J, leaving 4 bases between them. CDR3 loop: CASSVPTDTQYF. The CDR3 nucleotides read TGTGCCAGCAGCGTCCCAACAGATACGCAGTATTTT.

This clone was seen more than once but under ten times. In DNA, the CDR3 is TGTGCCTGGAGTGTCGCCCGACTAGCGGGAGGGTCCAATGAGCAGTTCTTC. This codes for CAWSVARLAGGSNEQFF. V gene TRBV30 combines with J gene TRBJ2-1; 14 bases fit TRBD2. The CDR3 consists of 17 residues. V shed 0 bases, J shed 6 bases, and the junction held 7 bases outside the gene matches. CDR1 and CDR2 from the germline V gene are GTSNPN and SVGIG (reference sequence).

The J gene is TRBJ1-2, the V gene TRBV30; no firm D call. Trimming left V 0 bases short and J 2 bases short, with 7 bases between. Germline loops: CDR1 GTSNPN, CDR2 SVGIG (reference sequence). This CDR3 is built from 13 residues. The CDR3 loop reads CAWSVPVNYGYTF. CDR3 in DNA: TGTGCCTGGAGTGTACCAGTGAACTATGGCTACACCTTC. The full variable domain, with the rest looked up from reference TRBV30 and TRBJ1-2, is SQTIHQWPATLVQPVGSPLSLECTVEGTSNPNLYWYRQAAGRGLQLLFYSVGIGQISSEVPQNLSASRPQDRQFILSSKKLLLSDSGFYLCAWSVPVNYGYTFGSGTRLTVV.